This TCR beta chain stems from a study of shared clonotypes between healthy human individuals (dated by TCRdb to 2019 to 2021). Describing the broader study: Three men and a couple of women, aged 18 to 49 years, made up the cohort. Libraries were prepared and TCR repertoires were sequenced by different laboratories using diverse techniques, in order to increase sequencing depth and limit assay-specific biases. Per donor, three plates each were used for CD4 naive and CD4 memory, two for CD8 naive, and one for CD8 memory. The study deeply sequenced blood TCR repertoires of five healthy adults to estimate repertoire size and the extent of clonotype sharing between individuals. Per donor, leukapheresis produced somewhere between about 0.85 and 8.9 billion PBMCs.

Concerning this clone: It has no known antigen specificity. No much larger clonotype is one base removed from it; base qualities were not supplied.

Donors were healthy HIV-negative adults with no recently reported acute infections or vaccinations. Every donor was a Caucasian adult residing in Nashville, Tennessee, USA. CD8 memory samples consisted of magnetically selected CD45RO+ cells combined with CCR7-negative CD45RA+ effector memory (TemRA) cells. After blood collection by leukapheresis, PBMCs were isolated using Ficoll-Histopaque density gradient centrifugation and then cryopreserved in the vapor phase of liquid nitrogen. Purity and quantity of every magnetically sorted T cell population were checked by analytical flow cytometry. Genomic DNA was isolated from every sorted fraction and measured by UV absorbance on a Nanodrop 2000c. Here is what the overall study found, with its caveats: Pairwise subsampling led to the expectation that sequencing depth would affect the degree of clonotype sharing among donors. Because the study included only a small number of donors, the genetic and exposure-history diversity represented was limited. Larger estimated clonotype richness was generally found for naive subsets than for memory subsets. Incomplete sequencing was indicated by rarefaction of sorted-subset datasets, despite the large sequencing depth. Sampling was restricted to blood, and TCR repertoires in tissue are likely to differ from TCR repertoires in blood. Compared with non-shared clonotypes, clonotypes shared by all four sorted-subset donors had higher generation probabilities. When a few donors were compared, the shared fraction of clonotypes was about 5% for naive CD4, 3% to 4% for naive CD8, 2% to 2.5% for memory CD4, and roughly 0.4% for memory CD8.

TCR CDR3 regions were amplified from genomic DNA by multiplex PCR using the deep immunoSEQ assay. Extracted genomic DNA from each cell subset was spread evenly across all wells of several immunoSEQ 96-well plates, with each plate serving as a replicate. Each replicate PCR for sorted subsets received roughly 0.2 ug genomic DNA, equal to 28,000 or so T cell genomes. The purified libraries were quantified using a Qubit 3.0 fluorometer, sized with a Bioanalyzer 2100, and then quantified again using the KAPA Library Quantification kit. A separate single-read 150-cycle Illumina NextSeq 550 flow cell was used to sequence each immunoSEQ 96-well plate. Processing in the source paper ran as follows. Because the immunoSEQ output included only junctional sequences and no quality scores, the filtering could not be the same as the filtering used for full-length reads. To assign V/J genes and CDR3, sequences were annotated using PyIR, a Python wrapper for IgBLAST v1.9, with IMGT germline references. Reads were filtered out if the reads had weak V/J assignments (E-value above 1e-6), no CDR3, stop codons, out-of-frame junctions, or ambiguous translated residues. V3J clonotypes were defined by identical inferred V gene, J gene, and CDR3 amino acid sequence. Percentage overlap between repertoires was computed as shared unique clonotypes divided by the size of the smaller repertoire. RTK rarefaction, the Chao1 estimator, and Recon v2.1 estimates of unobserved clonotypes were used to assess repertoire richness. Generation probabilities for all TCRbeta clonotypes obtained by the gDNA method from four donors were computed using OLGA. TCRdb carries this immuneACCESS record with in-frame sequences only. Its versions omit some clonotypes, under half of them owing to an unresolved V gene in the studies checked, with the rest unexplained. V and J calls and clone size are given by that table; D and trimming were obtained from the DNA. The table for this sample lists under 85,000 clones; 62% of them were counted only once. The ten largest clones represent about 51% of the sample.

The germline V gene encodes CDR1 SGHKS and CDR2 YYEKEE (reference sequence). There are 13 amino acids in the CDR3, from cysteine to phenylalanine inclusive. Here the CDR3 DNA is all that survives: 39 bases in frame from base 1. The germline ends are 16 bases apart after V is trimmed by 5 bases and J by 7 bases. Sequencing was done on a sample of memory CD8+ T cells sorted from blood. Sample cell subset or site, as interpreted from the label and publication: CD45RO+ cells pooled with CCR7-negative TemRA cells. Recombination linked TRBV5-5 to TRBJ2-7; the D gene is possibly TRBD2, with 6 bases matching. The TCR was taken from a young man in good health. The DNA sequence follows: TGTGCCAGCAGTTCTCGGGACTTGGATGAGCAGTACTTC. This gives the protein CASSSRDLDEQYF.